The 22 T cell receptor beta chains reported below all come from one sample, sequenced in a study of Graves' ophthalmopathy and Graves' hyperthyroidism. RNA transcripts provided the template for amplifying TCR beta CDR3 regions. First-round RT-PCR with HTBI primers preceded a second-round multiplex PCR. TCRdb passed the multiplex PCR reads through MiXCR, listing each CDR3 protein once. The table includes a few hundred thousand distinct CDR3 sequences, less than 40% detected once. The sample consisted of peripheral blood or thyroid tissue (not recorded which). Receptor source: an adult man with Graves' hyperthyroidism.

The chain recombines TRBV5-1 with TRBJ1-1, with D possibly being TRBD1 (5 bases). This CDR3 has 15 amino acids. Germline V gene data show CDR1 as SGHRS and CDR2 as YFSETQ. Trimming left V 4 bases short and J 5 bases short, with 18 bases between. DNA of the CDR3: TGCGCCAGCAGCATAAACGTGGGGCCGGGGACTGAAGCTTTCTTT. Amino acids: CASSINVGPGTEAFF.

This clonotype has a count of ten or more. The V gene is TRBV7-8, the J gene TRBJ1-1; D remains unclear. Trimming left V 3 bases short and J 4 bases short, with 6 bases between. Germline CDR1 is SGHVS and CDR2 is FQNEAQ. The CDR3 covers 12 residues. For the CDR3, the DNA is TGTGCCAGCAGCTTGGGCATCACTGAAGCTTTCTTT. It yields the protein CASSLGITEAFF.

This clonotype was seen repeatedly, ten times or more. The rearrangement uses TRBV5-8 and TRBJ1-1; D gene uncertain. Trimming removed 5 bases from V and 0 bases from J, with 8 bases in between. Germline V gene data show CDR1 as SGHTS and CDR2 as YDEGEE. The CDR3 extends over 13 amino acids. CDR3 DNA sequence: TGTGCCAGCAGTTCAGGCTTGAACACTGAAGCTTTCTTT. Encoded protein: CASSSGLNTEAFF.

This clonotype was seen many times. The CDR3 bases are TGTGCCAGCCGAGCCGGCGGAACTGAAGCTTTCTTT. Its protein product is CASRAGGTEAFF. V gene TRBV7-9 combines with J gene TRBJ1-1; D is unresolved. CDR1 is SEHNR and CDR2 is FQNEAQ in the germline V gene (reference sequence). The CDR3 runs to 12 residues. The ends were cut back, 8 bases at V and 5 bases at J, with 12 bases in the middle. Full variable domain (remainder filled in from reference TRBV7-9 and TRBJ1-1): DTGVSQNPRHKITKRGQNVTFRCDPISEHNRLYWYRQTLGQGPEFLTYFQNEAQLEKSRLLSDRFSAERPKGSFSTLEIQRTEQGDSAMYLCASRAGGTEAFFGQGTRLTVV.

This clonotype was detected many times. The rearrangement links TRBV7-8 to TRBJ2-7; D might be TRBD1 (7 bases). Germline V gene sequence: CDR1 SGHVS, CDR2 FQNEAQ. Trimming stripped 5 bases from V and 7 bases from J, with 21 bases between. The CDR3 sequence is 15 residues long. Written as DNA, the CDR3 is TGTGCCAGCAGCCGCGGGGACAGTTCAGCAAGGGAGCAGTACTTC. It codes for CASSRGDSSAREQYF.

This sequence joins TRBV24-1 and TRBJ2-3, with 9 bases fitting TRBD2. Germline lookup yields CDR1 KGHDR and CDR2 SFDVKD. The V gene end was trimmed by 7 bases and the J gene end by 0 bases; junction bases not matched to a gene: 10. The CDR3 sequence is 17 residues long. CDR3 protein: CATSRSSSGRSTDTQYF. Here the CDR3 DNA reads TGTGCCACCAGCCGAAGTAGTAGCGGGAGAAGCACAGATACGCAGTATTTT.

Many counts were recorded for this clonotype. V is TRBV5-4 and J is TRBJ1-2; TRBD1 agrees at 10 bases. The ends lost 4 bases at V and 1 base at J; junction bases unmatched: 10. The length of the CDR3 is 17 residues. Germline CDR1 is SGHNT and CDR2 is YYREEE (reference sequence). The CDR3 nucleotides are TGTGCCAGCAGCCAATTCGGACAGGGGGACTTTAACTATGGCTACACCTTC. Translated: CASSQFGQGDFNYGYTF.

V usage is TRBV20-1 and J usage is TRBJ2-5, with TRBD2 as a possible D gene (6 bases). This CDR3 has 13 residues. The V end lost 6 bases, the J end lost 5 bases, and 16 bases lay between the germline ends. Germline assignment: CDR1 DFQATT and CDR2 SNEGSKA (reference sequence). For the CDR3, the DNA is TGCAGTGCGCAGCCCGCTAGCGTTGAGACCCAGTACTTC. Translating gives CSAQPASVETQYF.

This chain uses TRBV14 with TRBJ2-7, with 8 bases identical to TRBD2. Germline values: CDR1 SGHDN, CDR2 FVKESK. V lost 4 bases to trimming and J lost 6 bases; unmatched junction nucleotides: 8. This CDR3 spans 14 amino acids. DNA of the CDR3: TGTGCCAGCAGCCCGACAGGAGCGGGAGTCGAGCAGTACTTC. This gives the protein CASSPTGAGVEQYF. Full variable domain (outside the CDR3, taken from reference TRBV14 and TRBJ2-7): EAGVTQFPSHSVIEKGQTVTLRCDPISGHDNLYWYRRVMGKEIKFLLHFVKESKQDESGMPNNRFLAERTGGTYSTLKVQPAELEDSGVYFCASSPTGAGVEQYFGPGTRLTVT.

This clonotype was seen a handful of times. The gene calls are TRBV6-5 and TRBJ1-4, with TRBD1 matching 7 bases. Germline-derived CDR1 and CDR2 are MNHEY and SVGAGI. The CDR3 covers 17 residues. Trimming at V came to 4 bases and at J to 0 bases, leaving 8 bases not matched to a gene. CDR3 region: CASSWEQGRTTNEKLFF. CDR3 in DNA: TGTGCCAGCAGTTGGGAACAGGGGAGAACAACTAATGAAAAACTGTTTTTT.

This clonotype was seen a single time. This rearrangement joins TRBV5-1 to TRBJ1-3, with 8 bases aligning to TRBD1. V trimming: 7 bases; J trimming: 7 bases; junction bases outside the gene matches: 13. CDR1 SGHRS and CDR2 YFSETQ come from the germline V gene. The CDR3 contains 15 residues. The CDR3 region has the DNA TGCGCCAGCTCCTCCTCTAGACAGGGGCTGAACACCATATATTTT. Amino acids: CASSSSRQGLNTIYF.

The J gene is TRBJ2-7, the V gene TRBV20-1, with D perhaps matching TRBD2 (5 bases). The J call may be faulty, since TRBJ2-4 better matches the DNA end. Germline CDR1 reads DFQATT; CDR2 reads SNEGSKA (reference sequence). The CDR3 spans 15 residues. CDR3: CSAIPSGGAKNIQYF. The CDR3 coding sequence is TGCAGTGCAATCCCATCTGGCGGGGCCAAAAACATTCAGTACTTC.

This clonotype turned up a few times. The V and J genes are TRBV7-9 and TRBJ1-4; possible D gene TRBD1, 5 bases. V was pared by 1 base and J by 6 bases, with 18 bases between. The CDR3 runs to 17 residues. Germline V gene data show CDR1 as SEHNR and CDR2 as FQNEAQ (reference sequence). The CDR3: CASSLVVGDSSYEKLFF. The CDR3 bases are TGTGCCAGCAGCTTAGTGGTTGGAGACAGCAGTTATGAAAAACTGTTTTTT. The full variable domain, rest sourced from reference TRBV7-9 and TRBJ1-4, is DTGVSQNPRHKITKRGQNVTFRCDPISEHNRLYWYRQTLGQGPEFLTYFQNEAQLEKSRLLSDRFSAERPKGSFSTLEIQRTEQGDSAMYLCASSLVVGDSSYEKLFFGSGTQLSVL.

This clonotype was picked up many times. Germline is not matched at one junction end, which may reflect a read error. DNA for the CDR3: TGTGCTAGCAGCTTTGGGACAGAATACGAGCAGTACTTC. Translation gives CASSFGTEYEQYF. The rearrangement links TRBV7-7 to TRBJ2-7; 7 bases map to TRBD1. The germline gives CDR1 SSHAT, CDR2 FNYEAQ (reference sequence). The CDR3 consists of 13 residues.

This clonotype was seen a few times. J is TRBJ1-4 and V is TRBV13, with D maybe TRBD1 (5 bases). This CDR3 contains 14 residues. Between the trimmed V and J ends, which lost 3 bases and 2 bases, there was a span of 7 bases. The V gene's germline CDR1 is PRHDT and CDR2 FYEKMQ (reference sequence). CDR3 nucleotide sequence: TGTGCCAGCAGCTTGACAGATACTAATGAAAAACTGTTTTTT. Residues: CASSLTDTNEKLFF.

This clonotype was picked up many times. The chain combines TRBV7-9 with TRBJ2-7; 8 bases align to TRBD1. V lost 5 bases and J lost 5; bases outside the gene matches: 11. CDR1 and CDR2 from the germline V gene are SEHNR and FQNEAQ (reference sequence). The CDR3 sequence is 15 residues long. CDR3 sequence reads: CASSLQGQGRHEQYF. The DNA for the CDR3 is TGTGCCAGCAGCCTACAAGGACAGGGTCGCCACGAGCAGTACTTC.

As regards this clonotype: This clone may be a read error of a much larger clone one base away. Lacking the conserved final phenylalanine or tryptophan, this CDR3 likely reflects a read error. V is TRBV10-2 and J is TRBJ1-6, with D unresolved. V lost 4 bases and J 3 bases, leaving 10 bases between the germline ends. Germline assignment: CDR1 WSHSY and CDR2 SAAADI. CDR3 length: 15 residues. Written as DNA, the CDR3 is TGCGCCAGCAGTGTTCTACCGGTCTATAATTCACCCCTCCACCTT. This encodes CASSVLPVYNSPLHL.

This clonotype was detected ten times or more. The chain employs TRBV5-1 and TRBJ2-7, with 15 bases identical to TRBD2. The V gene end was trimmed by 5 bases and the J gene end by 3 bases; junction bases not matched to a gene: 9. This CDR3 is built from 17 residues. Germline CDR1 and CDR2: SGHRS and YFSETQ. CDR3 nucleotides: TGCGCCAGCAGAGGGACTAGCGGGAGGCTAATCATCTACGAGCAGTACTTC. It is translated as CASRGTSGRLIIYEQYF.

This clonotype was counted between two and nine times. The gene calls are TRBV6-5 and TRBJ1-5; TRBD1 is a possible D gene (5 bases). Trimming pared 8 bases from V and 0 bases from J, leaving 14 bases between. CDR1 and CDR2 (germline): MNHEY, SVGAGI. This CDR3 comprises 15 residues. The chain's CDR3 is CASCDSPYSNQPQHF. CDR3 nucleotides: TGTGCCAGCTGCGACAGCCCCTATAGCAATCAGCCCCAGCATTTT.

This clonotype was observed many times. V usage is TRBV12-3 or TRBV12-4 and J usage is TRBJ1-5; D is unclear. V was trimmed by 5 bases and J by 7 bases, leaving 9 bases between them. This CDR3 spans 12 amino acids. The CDR3 region has the DNA TGTGCCAGCAGTCCAGCCCGGCAGCCCCAGCATTTT. It specifies CASSPARQPQHF.

The gene calls are TRBV19 and TRBJ2-5; TRBD2 aligns across 9 bases. CDR1 is LNHDA and CDR2 is SQIVND in the germline V gene (reference sequence). The CDR3 is made up of 16 amino acids. The V and J ends lost 9 bases and 3 bases, in that order; junction bases with no gene match: 14. This CDR3 reads CASTRGSGGRKETQYF. In DNA form, the CDR3 reads TGTGCCAGCACTCGGGGGAGCGGGGGGCGAAAAGAGACCCAGTACTTC.

There are many counts of this clonotype. The rearrangement uses TRBV24-1 and TRBJ2-2; D is perhaps TRBD1 (6 bases). The CDR3 is 13 amino acids. Germline CDR1 and CDR2: KGHDR and SFDVKD. Deletions cut 3 bases from V and 9 bases from J, with 10 bases between. The CDR3 sequence: CATSDEDSRELFF. The CDR3 bases are TGTGCCACCAGTGATGAGGACAGTCGGGAGCTGTTTTTT.